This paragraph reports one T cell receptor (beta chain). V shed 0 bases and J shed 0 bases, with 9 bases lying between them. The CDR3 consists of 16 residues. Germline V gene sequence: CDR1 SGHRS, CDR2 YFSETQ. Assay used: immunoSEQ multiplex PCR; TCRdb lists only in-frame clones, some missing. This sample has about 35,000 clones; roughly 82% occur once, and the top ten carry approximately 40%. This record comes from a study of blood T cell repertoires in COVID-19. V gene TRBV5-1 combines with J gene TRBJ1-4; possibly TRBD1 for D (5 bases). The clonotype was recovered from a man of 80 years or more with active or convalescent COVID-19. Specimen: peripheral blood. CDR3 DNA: TGCGCCAGCAGCTTGGCGACGGGGGCAACTAATGAAAAACTGTTTTTT. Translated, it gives CASSLATGATNEKLFF.